One sample yielded the 15 T cell receptor beta chains listed below, sequenced in a study of CD8+CD57+ T cells in acquired aplastic anemia. TCR beta VDJ combinations and CDR3 sequences were profiled from genomic DNA. One entry per CDR3 protein results from TCRdb running MiXCR on the reads. This sample has 150,000 to 200,000 distinct CDR3 sequences, with just over 45% found just once. The sequenced material came from sorted CD4+, CD8+, or CD8+CD57+ T cells (not recorded which) from PBMCs. These receptors all come from a human donor in good health.

This clonotype was observed a few times. This clone may be a read error of a much larger clone one base away. The V and J genes are TRBV11-2 and TRBJ2-3; TRBD2 agrees at 9 bases. V was pared by 5 bases and J by 9 bases, with 12 bases of the junction left unmatched. The CDR3 has 15 amino acids. In germline, CDR1 is SGHAT, CDR2 FQNNGV. CDR3 nucleotides: TGTGCCAGCAGCCAAAGGGCGGGGGGGAGAGAGACGCAGTATTTT. Residues: CASSQRAGGRETQYF.

This clonotype came up a few times. This rearrangement joins TRBV30 to TRBJ1-4, with D unclear. V was cut by 4 bases and J by 5 bases, with 17 bases left in between. The length of the CDR3 is 15 residues. Per the germline V gene, CDR1 is GTSNPN and CDR2 is SVGIG (reference sequence). CDR3 amino acids: CAWTERAAKNEKLFF. DNA for the CDR3: TGTGCCTGGACCGAGAGGGCAGCAAAGAATGAAAAACTGTTTTTT. Filled out from reference TRBV30 and TRBJ1-4, the complete variable domain reads SQTIHQWPATLVQPVGSPLSLECTVEGTSNPNLYWYRQAAGRGLQLLFYSVGIGQISSEVPQNLSASRPQDRQFILSSKKLLLSDSGFYLCAWTERAAKNEKLFFGSGTQLSVL.

The rearrangement joins TRBV25-1 to TRBJ2-3, with 12 bases matching TRBD2. CDR3 length: 18 residues. Germline trimming cut 6 bases from V and 2 bases from J; bases unmatched to any gene: 12. Looked up from germline, CDR1 is MGHDK and CDR2 is SYGVNS. The CDR3 DNA sequence: TGTGCCAGCAGCGCTGGGACTAGCGGGCGGAGCTTCACAGATACGCAGTATTTT. Residues: CASSAGTSGRSFTDTQYF.

The V and J genes are TRBV2 and TRBJ2-2, with a weak D call TRBD1 (5 bases). Germline CDR1 and CDR2: SNHLY and FYNNEI. This CDR3 has 14 amino acids. The V and J ends lost 7 bases and 7 bases respectively, with 16 bases between them. The CDR3 sequence: CASKGQLGIGELFF. The CDR3 DNA reads TGTGCCAGCAAGGGGCAGCTTGGGATCGGGGAGCTGTTTTTT.

The gene calls are TRBV10-2 and TRBJ1-1; 7 nucleotides match TRBD1. J was trimmed by 2 bases and V by 8 bases; bases with no gene match: 5. Per germline, CDR1 WSHSY and CDR2 SAAADI. This CDR3 contains 13 residues. CDR3 residues: CASGQDINTEAFF. The CDR3 DNA sequence: TGCGCCAGCGGACAGGACATTAACACTGAAGCTTTCTTT.

V and J are TRBV7-8 and TRBJ2-7; D not resolved. The CDR3 length is 13 residues. V was clipped by 1 base and J by 4 bases, with 8 bases between them. Germline loops: CDR1 SGHVS, CDR2 FQNEAQ. DNA for the CDR3: TGTGCCAGCAGCTTAGAACGTGAGTACGAGCAGTACTTC. Its translation: CASSLEREYEQYF.

Only a few counts were recorded for this clonotype. V and J are TRBV24-1 and TRBJ2-2, with 10 bases lining up with TRBD1. The CDR3 is 16 residues long. V dropped 3 bases and J dropped 4; count of bases not matched to a gene: 4. The V gene's germline CDR1 is KGHDR and CDR2 SFDVKD. CDR3 sequence reads: CATSDQGQGPTGELFF. CDR3 DNA: TGTGCCACCAGTGATCAGGGACAGGGGCCCACCGGGGAGCTGTTTTTT.

The genes are TRBV7-2 and TRBJ2-5; D call uncertain. The CDR3 loop spans 13 amino acids. The germline V gene has CDR1 SGHTA and CDR2 FQGNSA. V was pared by 5 bases and J by 5 bases, with 12 bases between. The CDR3 region is CTSSRSRTETQYF. CDR3 sequence (DNA): TGTACCAGCAGCCGTAGCAGGACGGAGACCCAGTACTTC. Variable domain in full (rest from reference TRBV7-2 and TRBJ2-5): GAGVSQSPSNKVTEKGKDVELRCDPISGHTALYWYRQSLGQGLEFLIYFQGNSAPDKSGLPSDRFSAERTGGSVSTLTIQRTQQEDSAVYLCTSSRSRTETQYFGPGTRLLVL.

V is TRBV10-2 and J is TRBJ1-6, with D perhaps TRBD1 (6 bases). V was pared by 2 bases and J by 7 bases, with 9 bases between. This CDR3 contains 14 residues. Germline values: CDR1 WSHSY, CDR2 SAAADI. CDR3 sequence: CASSEGTSNSPLHF. CDR3 sequence (DNA): TGCGCCAGCAGTGAGGGGACATCCAATTCACCCCTCCACTTT.

This clonotype was seen at least ten times. J is TRBJ1-4 and V is TRBV24-1; D is undetermined. Germline loops: CDR1 KGHDR, CDR2 SFDVKD. V shed 2 bases and J shed 0 bases, with 6 bases lying between them. The CDR3 runs to 15 residues. The chain's CDR3 is CATSDSDATNEKLFF. The CDR3 nucleotides are TGTGCCACCAGTGATTCAGATGCAACTAATGAAAAACTGTTTTTT.

This clonotype was picked up one time. The V and J genes are TRBV2 and TRBJ2-1, with 7 bases fitting TRBD2. Germline-derived CDR1 and CDR2 are SNHLY and FYNNEI. The CDR3 runs to 13 residues. The ends lost 8 bases at V and 6 bases at J; junction bases unmatched: 7. For the CDR3, the DNA is TGTGCCAGCCCTGGGACTACTCGCAATGAGCAGTTCTTC. Its protein product is CASPGTTRNEQFF.

This clonotype was detected ten times or more. This chain links TRBV24-1 with TRBJ1-2, with D hard to call. This CDR3 region has 15 residues. The germline V gene encodes CDR1 KGHDR and CDR2 SFDVKD. The V end lost 2 bases, the J end lost 8 bases, and 17 bases lay between the germline ends. The CDR3 loop is CATSDSRTSAGGYTF. CDR3 nucleotide sequence: TGTGCCACCAGTGATTCGAGGACCAGCGCGGGGGGCTACACCTTC.

As for this clonotype: Because it lacks the conserved phenylalanine or tryptophan at the end, this CDR3 is likely a read error. V gene TRBV5-1 combines with J gene TRBJ1-5; TRBD1 might be the D (6 bases). V shed 2 bases and J shed 0 bases, with 9 bases lying between them. The CDR3 is 15 residues long. CDR1 and CDR2 from the germline V gene are SGHRS and YFSETQ. CDR3 residues: CASSFRQVSNQPQHS. CDR3 sequence (DNA): TGCGCCAGCAGCTTCCGACAGGTTAGCAATCAGCCCCAGCATTCT.

This clonotype was recorded a few times. The rearrangement uses TRBV2 and TRBJ2-2; D possibly corresponds to TRBD2 (5 bases). The germline CDR1 and CDR2 sequences are SNHLY and FYNNEI. The CDR3 runs 13 residues. Between the trimmed V and J ends, which lost 8 bases and 6 bases, there was a span of 13 bases. CDR3 residues: CASRPRESGELFF. CDR3 DNA sequence: TGTGCCAGCCGACCACGGGAATCCGGGGAGCTGTTTTTT.

This clonotype was picked up many times. The genes are TRBV7-3 and TRBJ1-1; 9 nucleotides align to TRBD1. CDR1 SGHTA and CDR2 FQGTGA come from the germline V gene. The CDR3 spans 14 residues. V lost 6 bases and J lost 5; bases outside the gene matches: 7. DNA of the CDR3: TGTGCCAGCAGGTATGACAGGGGGGGAACTGAAGCTTTCTTT. Protein sequence: CASRYDRGGTEAFF.